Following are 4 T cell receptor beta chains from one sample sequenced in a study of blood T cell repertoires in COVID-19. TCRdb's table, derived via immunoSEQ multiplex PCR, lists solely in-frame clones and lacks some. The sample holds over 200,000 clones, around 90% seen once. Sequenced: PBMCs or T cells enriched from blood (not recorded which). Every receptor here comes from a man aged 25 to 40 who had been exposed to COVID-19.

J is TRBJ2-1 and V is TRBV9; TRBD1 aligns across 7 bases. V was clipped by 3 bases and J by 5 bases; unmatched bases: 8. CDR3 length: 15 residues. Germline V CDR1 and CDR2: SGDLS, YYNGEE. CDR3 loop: CASSELQGWDNEQFF. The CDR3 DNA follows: TGTGCCAGCAGCGAACTACAGGGGTGGGACAATGAGCAGTTCTTC.

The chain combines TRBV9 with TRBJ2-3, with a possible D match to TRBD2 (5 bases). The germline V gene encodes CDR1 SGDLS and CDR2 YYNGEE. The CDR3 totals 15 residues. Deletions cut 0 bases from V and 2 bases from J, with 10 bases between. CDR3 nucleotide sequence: TGTGCCAGCAGCGTAGGAGGGTCCAACACAGATACGCAGTATTTT. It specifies CASSVGGSNTDTQYF.

The chain's CDR3 is CASSTGLGNTEAFF. The CDR3 DNA sequence: TGTGCCAGCAGTACTGGACTAGGCAACACTGAAGCTTTCTTT. The chain carries TRBV7-2 and TRBJ1-1; D gene ambiguous. Germline V gene lookup returns CDR1 SGHTA and CDR2 FQGNSA. This CDR3 contains 14 residues. V lost 6 bases and J 2 bases, leaving 13 bases between the germline ends. Looking up the rest from reference TRBV7-2 and TRBJ1-1 gives the full variable domain: GAGVSQSPSNKVTEKGKDVELRCDPISGHTALYWYRQSLGQGLEFLIYFQGNSAPDKSGLPSDRFSAERTGGSVSTLTIQRTQQEDSAVYLCASSTGLGNTEAFFGQGTRLTVV.

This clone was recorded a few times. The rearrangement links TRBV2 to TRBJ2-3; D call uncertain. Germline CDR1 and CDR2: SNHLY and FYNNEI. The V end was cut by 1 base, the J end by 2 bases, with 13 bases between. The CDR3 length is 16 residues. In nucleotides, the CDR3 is TGTGCCAGCAGTGAAGTGCGGTCACCTCCCACAGATACGCAGTATTTT. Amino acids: CASSEVRSPPTDTQYF.